The T cell receptor (beta chain) described here comes from a study of T cells in Graves' hyperthyroidism and ophthalmopathy. There were TCR beta CDR3 regions amplified from RNA transcripts. The primer set for the first-round RT-PCR of the TCR CDR3 was HTBI. TCRdb reanalysed the multiplex PCR reads using MiXCR and keeps one entry per CDR3 protein. The repertoire has about 590,000 distinct CDR3 sequences, around 14% of them found once; the top ten carry under 8%. This clonotype turned up a few times. The V end was cut by 6 bases, the J end by 8 bases, with 15 bases between. CDR3 size: 13 residues. From germline, CDR1 is MNHEY and CDR2 SMNVEV (reference sequence).

This receptor was obtained from a woman in her 30s with Graves' hyperthyroidism. The chain couples TRBV27 to TRBJ2-3; possible D gene TRBD2, 6 bases. The sequencing input was blood. For the CDR3, the DNA is TGTGCCAGCAGCAGGGACTCTCTTGGTACGCAGTATTTT. Encoded protein: CASSRDSLGTQYF.